This T cell receptor (beta chain) was sequenced during a study of shared clonotypes between healthy human individuals. The V end lost 6 bases, the J end lost 2 bases, and 17 bases lay between the germline ends. The CDR3 loop spans 16 amino acids. Germline V gives CDR1 MNHEY, CDR2 SMNVEV (reference sequence). CD8 cells regarded as naive lacked CD45RO, were positively chosen for CCR7, and omitted terminally differentiated effector memory CD45RA+ cells. Donors comprised only Caucasian adults living in Nashville, Tennessee. Each subset's genomic DNA was shared equally among a number of immunoSEQ plates. Replicate PCRs run on sorted subsets employed roughly 190 ng DNA, roughly 30,000 T cell genomes. Method: immunoSEQ multiplex PCR; TCRdb's copy keeps in-frame clones and lacks some. The table lists some 2,000,000 clones, about 95% of them singletons.

This receptor was obtained from a man younger than 30 in good health. The V and J genes are TRBV27 and TRBJ1-5; D is possibly TRBD1 (5 bases). The sample was naive CD8+ T cells sorted from blood. CDR3 DNA: TGTGCCAGCAGCTCCGGGGCCGGGAGTGGCAATCAGCCCCAGCATTTT. Translating it yields CASSSGAGSGNQPQHF.